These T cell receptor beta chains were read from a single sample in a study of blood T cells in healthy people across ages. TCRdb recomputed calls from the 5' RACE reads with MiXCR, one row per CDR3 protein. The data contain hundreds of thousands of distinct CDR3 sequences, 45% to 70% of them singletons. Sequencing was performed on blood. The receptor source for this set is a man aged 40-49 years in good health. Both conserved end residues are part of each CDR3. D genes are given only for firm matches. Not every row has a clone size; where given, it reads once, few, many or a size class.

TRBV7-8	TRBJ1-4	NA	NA	TGTGCCAGCAGCCGCGCAGAAACTAATGAAAAACTGTTTTTT	CASSRAETNEKLFF
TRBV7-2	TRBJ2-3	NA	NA	TGTGCCAGCAACCCCAGTGGGGGACGAGTTCACACAGATACGCAGTATTTT	CASNPSGGRVHTDTQYF
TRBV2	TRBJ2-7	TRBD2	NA	TGTGCCAGCAGGGACTCCGGGACTATTTACGAGCAGTACTTC	CASRDSGTIYEQYF
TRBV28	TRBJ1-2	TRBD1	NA	TGTGCCAGCAGTCCCTGGACAGGGGGAAACTATGGCTACACCTTC	CASSPWTGGNYGYTF
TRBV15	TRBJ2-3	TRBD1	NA	TGTGCCACCAGCACAGGGGGCGCCGGGTCCGTTTTCACAGATACGCAGTATTTT	CATSTGGAGSVFTDTQYF
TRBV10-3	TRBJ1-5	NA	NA	TGTGCCATCAGGGGGGGTGACGGACAGCCCCAGCATTTT	CAIRGGDGQPQHF
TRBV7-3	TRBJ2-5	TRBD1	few	TGTGCCAGCAGCCTCACCGGGACAGGGGTTGAGACCCAGTACTTC	CASSLTGTGVETQYF
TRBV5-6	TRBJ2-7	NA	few	TGTGCCAGCAGCTTCGAGGGAGCACTACCCTACGAGCAGTACTTC	CASSFEGALPYEQYF
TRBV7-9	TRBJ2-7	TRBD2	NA	TGTGCCAGCAGCCCTTGGACTAGCTCCTACGAGCAGTACTTC	CASSPWTSSYEQYF
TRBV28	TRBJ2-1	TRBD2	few	TGTGCCAGCAGTTTACGGTCCGGGGGGTCCTACAATGAGCAGTTCTTC	CASSLRSGGSYNEQFF
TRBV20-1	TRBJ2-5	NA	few	TGCAGTGCTAGAGATTCGACAGGCGGAGGGTGGGAGACCCAGTACTTC	CSARDSTGGGWETQYF
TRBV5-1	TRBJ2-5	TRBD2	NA	TGCGCCAGCAGCTTGGCCGTGGTTAGCGGGAGTGAGACCCAGTACTTC	CASSLAVVSGSETQYF
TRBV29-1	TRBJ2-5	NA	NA	TGCAGCGTTATCGGGCAGGGAGAGACCCAGTACTTC	CSVIGQGETQYF
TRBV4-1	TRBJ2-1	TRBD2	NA	TGCGCCAGCAGCCAACTAGCGGGAGTATATGAGCAGTTCTTC	CASSQLAGVYEQFF
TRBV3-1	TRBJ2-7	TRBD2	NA	TGTGCCAGCAGCCGAGGGACTAGCGGAGCCCCCTACGAGCAGTACTTC	CASSRGTSGAPYEQYF
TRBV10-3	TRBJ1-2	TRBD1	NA	TGTGCCAGTCACGGGACAGCCTATAACTATGGCTACACCTTC	CASHGTAYNYGYTF
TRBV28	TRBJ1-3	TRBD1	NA	TGTGCCAGCAGTCCAGCCGGACAGGTCGGGGGAAACACCATATATTTT	CASSPAGQVGGNTIYF
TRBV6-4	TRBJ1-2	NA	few	TGTGCCAGCAGTGGGTTCAGGGGATATGGCTACACCTTC	CASSGFRGYGYTF
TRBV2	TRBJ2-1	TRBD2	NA	TGTGCCAGCAGTGATATAGCGGGGGGGCACAATGAGCAGTTCTTC	CASSDIAGGHNEQFF
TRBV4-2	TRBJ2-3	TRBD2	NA	TGTGCCAGCAGCCAAGGACCCTTGGGCGGGGGGAGCACAGATACGCAGTATTTT	CASSQGPLGGGSTDTQYF
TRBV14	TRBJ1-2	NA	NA	TGTGCCAGCAGCCTCTCCCCTGGGTTTACAAACTATGGCTACACCTTC	CASSLSPGFTNYGYTF
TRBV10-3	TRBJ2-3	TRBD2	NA	TGTGCCATCTTCGGGGGAGGGACAGATACGCAGTATTTT	CAIFGGGTDTQYF
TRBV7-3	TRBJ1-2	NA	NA	TGTGCCAGCAGCCATGTCGGGGGGGGCTACACCTTC	CASSHVGGGYTF
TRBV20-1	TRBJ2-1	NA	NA	TGCAGTGCTGAAGGGGTGGTCAAAGGCTATGAGCAGTTCTTC	CSAEGVVKGYEQFF
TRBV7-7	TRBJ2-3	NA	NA	TGTGCTAGCAGCTTAGGGGTGGGTAGCTCAGATACGCAGTATTTT	CASSLGVGSSDTQYF
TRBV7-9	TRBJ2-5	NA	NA	TGTGCCAGCAGCTTCTCCCCGGGAGTTCTCGGAGCGGGCCAAGAGACCCAGTACTTC	CASSFSPGVLGAGQETQYF
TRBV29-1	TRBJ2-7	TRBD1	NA	TGCAGCGCCGGACAGGGAAACTACGAGCAGTACTTC	CSAGQGNYEQYF
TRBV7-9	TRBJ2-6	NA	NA	TGTGCCAGCAGCTTAGAGCAGGGAAACCCTGGGGCCAACGTCCTGACTTTC	CASSLEQGNPGANVLTF
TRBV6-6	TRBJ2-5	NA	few	TGTGCCAGCAGTTACGCGTCTCCTAGGGAGACCCAGTACTTC	CASSYASPRETQYF
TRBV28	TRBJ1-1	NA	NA	TGTGCCAGCAGTTCCTTGACCGGAAGGTACCGTGGCACTGAAGCTTTCTTT	CASSSLTGRYRGTEAFF
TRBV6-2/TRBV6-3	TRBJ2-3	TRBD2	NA	TGTGCCAGCGCTAAGGGACTAGCGGGAGCTACGCAGTATTTT	CASAKGLAGATQYF
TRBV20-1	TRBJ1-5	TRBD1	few	TGCAGTGCTAGGGTCCGCCAGGGACAGCATCAGCCCCAGCATTTT	CSARVRQGQHQPQHF
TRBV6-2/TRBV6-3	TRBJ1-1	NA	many	TGTGCCAGCGCGGGGGGTTTGCCTGAAGCTTTCTTT	CASAGGLPEAFF
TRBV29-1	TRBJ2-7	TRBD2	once	TGCAGCGCTGTTGGACTAGCGGGAGACGAGCAGTACTTC	CSAVGLAGDEQYF
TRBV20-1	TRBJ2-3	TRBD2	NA	TGCAGTGCGCCGGGGGGGGCAGATACGCAGTATTTT	CSAPGGADTQYF
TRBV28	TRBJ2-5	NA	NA	TGTGCCAGCAGTTTTACAGGGATGAGGGTGACCCAGTACTTC	CASSFTGMRVTQYF
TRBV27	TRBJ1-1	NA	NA	TGTGCCAGCGGGGGCTTAAGCAACACTGAAGCTTTCTTT	CASGGLSNTEAFF
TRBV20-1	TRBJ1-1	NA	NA	TGCAGTGCTAGAGGGGTTTGGACTGAAGCTTTCTTT	CSARGVWTEAFF
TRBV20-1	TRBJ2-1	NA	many	TGCAGTGCTAGAGATTTTACGGGCTACAATGAGCAGTTCTTC	CSARDFTGYNEQFF
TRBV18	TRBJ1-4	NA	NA	TGTGCCAGCTCAGGAGGGCTTAATGAAAAACTGTTTTTT	CASSGGLNEKLFF
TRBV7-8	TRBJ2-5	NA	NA	TGTGCCAGCAGCCATAGGCGGGGAGGCGAGACCCAGTACTTC	CASSHRRGGETQYF
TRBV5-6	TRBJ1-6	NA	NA	TGTGCCAGCAAGTTCCGGGACACTTATAATTCACCCCTCCACTTT	CASKFRDTYNSPLHF
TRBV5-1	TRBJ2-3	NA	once	TGCGCCAGCCGCGGTGTTGGGGCCAGCACAGATACGCAGTATTTT	CASRGVGASTDTQYF
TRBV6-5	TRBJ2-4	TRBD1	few	TGTGCCAGCAGTCCCGGGACAGGGGGCAATGGCGACATTCAGTACTTC	CASSPGTGGNGDIQYF
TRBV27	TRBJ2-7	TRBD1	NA	TGTGCCAGTGCCGGGACAGGGACCTACGAGCAGTACTTC	CASAGTGTYEQYF
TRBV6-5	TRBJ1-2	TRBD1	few	TGTGCCAGCAGCCGGGACAGGAATAACTATGGCTACACCTTC	CASSRDRNNYGYTF